The rows below give T cell receptor beta chains drawn from one sample of a study of T cells in Graves' hyperthyroidism and ophthalmopathy. TCRdb fed the multiplex PCR reads into MiXCR, producing one record per CDR3 protein. This sample has under 350,000 distinct CDR3 sequences; roughly 21% occur once, and the top ten carry around half. The sample was blood. These receptors were taken from a woman between 45 and 65 years old with Graves' hyperthyroidism. Each CDR3 is given with its conserved first and last residue. The order of the fields is J gene, V gene, D gene, clone size, CDR3 protein, CDR3 DNA. The D gene is left open where the match is weak. Rows may omit the clone size; those that give it use once, few, many or a size class.

TRBJ1-2,TRBV10-3,TRBD1,few,CAISESLQGTNYGYTF,TGTGCCATCAGTGAGTCGTTACAGGGGACTAACTATGGCTACACCTTC
TRBJ1-1,TRBV11-2,-,-,CASARWLNTEAFF,TGTGCCAGCGCCCGCTGGCTGAACACTGAAGCTTTCTTT
TRBJ2-5,TRBV20-1,-,many,CSGDGQETQYF,TGCAGTGGGGACGGACAAGAGACCCAGTACTTC
TRBJ2-2,TRBV28,-,-,CASSLYPNTGELFF,TGTGCCAGCAGTTTATACCCGAACACCGGGGAGCTGTTTTTT
TRBJ2-4,TRBV7-2,-,many,CASSLRGVGENIQYF,TGTGCCAGCAGCTTAAGAGGGGTCGGGGAAAACATTCAGTACTTC
TRBJ2-2,TRBV28,-,few,CASTVKWGTNTGELFF,TGTGCCAGCACCGTTAAATGGGGGACTAACACCGGGGAGCTGTTTTTT
TRBJ1-1,TRBV5-5,TRBD1,many,CASSFTWDRGLRAFF,TGTGCCAGCAGCTTCACCTGGGACAGGGGTTTACGAGCTTTCTTT
TRBJ2-7,TRBV10-2,TRBD2,-,CAGSEVASGRYEQYF,TGCGCCGGCAGTGAGGTGGCTAGCGGGAGGTACGAGCAGTACTTC
TRBJ2-1,TRBV10-1,-,many,CASSESGGINEQFF,TGCGCCAGCAGTGAGTCCGGAGGGATCAATGAGCAGTTCTTC
TRBJ2-1,TRBV2,-,many,CASSEVGGATYNEQFF,TGTGCCAGCAGTGAAGTTGGGGGAGCCACATACAATGAGCAGTTCTTC
TRBJ2-4,TRBV27,TRBD1,-,CASSSQGARTENIQYF,TGTGCCAGCAGTTCACAGGGGGCGCGAACCGAAAACATTCAGTACTTC
TRBJ1-5,TRBV2,TRBD1,-,CASSSQGAGKQPQHF,TGTGCCAGCAGTTCGCAGGGGGCGGGTAAACAGCCCCAGCATTTT
TRBJ1-4,TRBV24-1,-,many,CATSATASNEKLFF,TGTGCCACCAGTGCAACGGCCAGTAATGAAAAACTGTTTTTT
TRBJ2-5,TRBV3-1,TRBD2,many,CASSQTSGGSLRETQYF,TGTGCCAGCAGCCAGACTAGCGGGGGGTCGCTGCGGGAGACCCAGTACTTC
TRBJ1-2,TRBV20-1,-,-,CSARDGQILDGYTF,TGCAGTGCTAGAGATGGCCAGATTCTTGATGGCTACACCTTC
TRBJ2-7,TRBV7-6,TRBD1,many,CASSLAAGQGYEQYF,TGTGCCAGCAGCTTAGCGGCTGGACAGGGCTACGAGCAGTACTTC
TRBJ2-3,TRBV6-6,TRBD2,-,CASSYSFGLAGPDTQYF,TGTGCCAGCAGTTACTCTTTCGGGCTAGCGGGCCCAGATACGCAGTATTTT
TRBJ1-5,TRBV18,-,many,CASSPPGDQPQHF,TGTGCCAGCTCACCACCAGGGGATCAGCCCCAGCATTTT
TRBJ2-2,TRBV20-1,-,-,CSARAGIANTGELFF,TGCAGTGCTAGGGCTGGGATCGCGAACACCGGGGAGCTGTTTTTT
TRBJ1-4,TRBV12-3/TRBV12-4,TRBD1,-,CASSRPGGAQEKLFF,TGTGCCAGCAGCCGACCAGGGGGCGCTCAGGAAAAACTGTTTTTT
TRBJ2-2,TRBV5-1,-,many,CASSLGYPKGPGELFF,TGCGCCAGCAGCTTGGGCTACCCTAAGGGACCCGGGGAGCTGTTTTTT
TRBJ1-5,TRBV19,TRBD1,-,CASRTGGQYQPQHF,TGTGCCAGTAGAACTGGGGGACAGTATCAGCCCCAGCATTTT
TRBJ2-1,TRBV7-3,TRBD2,many,CASSLWASGKNEQFF,TGTGCCAGCAGCTTATGGGCTAGCGGGAAGAATGAGCAGTTCTTC
TRBJ1-2,TRBV18,-,-,CASSPNRVLEGYTF,TGTGCCAGCTCTCCCAATAGGGTTTTGGAAGGCTACACCTTC
TRBJ2-3,TRBV6-1,-,-,CASSHELGWDDTQYF,TGTGCCAGCAGTCACGAGCTTGGTTGGGACGATACGCAGTATTTT
TRBJ2-3,TRBV7-6,TRBD2,-,CASGLGGLGGTDTQYF,TGTGCCAGCGGCTTAGGAGGACTAGGGGGCACAGATACGCAGTATTTT